These 18 T cell receptor beta chains share one sample of origin, sequenced in a study of response to subunit inactivated influenza vaccine. TCRdb fed the RT-PCR reads into MiXCR, producing one record per CDR3 protein. Among approximately 570,000 distinct CDR3 sequences, 7.6% were seen once, and the ten largest hold approximately 12%. The sample in question was PBMCs from blood, obtained around 2 years after vaccination. The receptors originated from a man between 50 and 69 years old who received an inactivated influenza vaccine.

This clonotype was detected a few times. The gene calls are TRBV4-1 and TRBJ1-1; a possible D gene is TRBD1 (6 bases). Germline V CDR1 and CDR2: MGHRA, YSYEKL. The V end was cut by 4 bases, the J end by 8 bases, with 17 bases between. This CDR3 is 14 amino acids long. The CDR3 loop reads CASSRAQGGREAFF. The CDR3, as DNA: TGCGCCAGCAGCCGAGCACAGGGAGGTAGAGAAGCTTTCTTT.

This rearrangement joins TRBV11-2 to TRBJ2-3; tentative D call: TRBD2 (7 bases). This CDR3 is 18 amino acids long. The V gene's germline CDR1 is SGHAT and CDR2 FQNNGV. Trimming removed 5 bases from V and 2 bases from J, with 23 bases in between. The CDR3 protein is CASSNPLLGGGPTDTQYF. In DNA, the CDR3 is TGTGCCAGCAGCAATCCCCTTTTGGGGGGGGGCCCCACAGATACGCAGTATTTT.

This clonotype was found a few times. This chain joins TRBV4-1 and TRBJ1-5, with D tentatively TRBD1 (5 bases). Germline V gene data show CDR1 as MGHRA and CDR2 as YSYEKL. The CDR3 consists of 14 residues. The V end was cut by 0 bases, the J end by 7 bases, with 10 bases between. The CDR3: CASSQERGTQPQHF. CDR3 bases: TGCGCCAGCAGCCAAGAAAGAGGGACGCAGCCCCAGCATTTT.

The chain carries TRBV5-1 and TRBJ2-3; D possibly corresponds to TRBD1 (5 bases). Germline assignment: CDR1 SGHRS and CDR2 YFSETQ. V lost 6 bases to trimming and J lost 0 bases, with 14 bases between them. The CDR3 covers 15 residues. The CDR3 sequence is CASIQGRASTDTQYF. CDR3 bases: TGCGCCAGCATTCAGGGCCGTGCTAGCACAGATACGCAGTATTTT.

In this sample, this clonotype turned up a few times. This sequence joins TRBV20-1 and TRBJ2-3; tentative D call: TRBD2 (6 bases). V dropped 6 bases and J dropped 2 bases, with 15 bases sitting between them. The CDR3 is made up of 14 amino acids. Germline V lookup: CDR1 DFQATT, CDR2 SNEGSKA (reference sequence). The CDR3 is CSARGRGNTDTQYF. Here the CDR3 DNA reads TGCAGTGCCCGGGGTCGGGGGAACACAGATACGCAGTATTTT.

The chain has TRBV2 and TRBJ2-1; D may be TRBD2 (5 bases). Germline loops: CDR1 SNHLY, CDR2 FYNNEI. The CDR3 totals 14 residues. V lost 6 bases and J lost 6, with 15 bases in between. Here the CDR3 DNA reads TGTGCCAGCAGGGTTGAGCGGAGGAGCAATGAGCAGTTCTTC. It translates to CASRVERRSNEQFF.

This clonotype has ten or more counts. The V call is TRBV27, the J call TRBJ1-1; D gene ambiguous. Deletions cut 6 bases from V and 0 bases from J, with 11 bases between. The CDR3 sequence is 14 residues long. Germline V lookup: CDR1 MNHEY, CDR2 SMNVEV (reference sequence). CDR3 bases: TGTGCCAGCAGCCCCAGAGTCATGAACACTGAAGCTTTCTTT. Protein sequence: CASSPRVMNTEAFF.

This clonotype has a count of ten or more. This CDR3 reads CASSFRLAGNNEQFF. As DNA, the CDR3 is TGTGCCAGCAGCTTTCGGCTAGCGGGAAACAATGAGCAGTTCTTC. This chain uses TRBV7-9 with TRBJ2-1; 9 bases match TRBD2. Germline V CDR1 and CDR2: SEHNR, FQNEAQ (reference sequence). V lost 3 bases, J lost 5 bases, and 5 bases stayed unmatched. CDR3 length: 15 amino acids.

The genes are TRBV5-6 and TRBJ1-2; weak D call: TRBD1 (5 bases). Trimming removed 4 bases at V and 7 bases at J, with 11 bases between. CDR1 is SGHDT and CDR2 is YYEEEE in the germline V gene. This CDR3 comprises 12 residues. Here the CDR3 DNA reads TGTGCCAGCAGCGAGGACCAGGGTGGCTACACCTTC. Protein product: CASSEDQGGYTF.

The table lists this clonotype with a few counts. The chain links TRBV7-2 to TRBJ1-3; 7 bases line up with TRBD1. The germline V gene encodes CDR1 SGHTA and CDR2 FQGNSA. The CDR3 length is 15 residues. The junction had 4 bases not matched to a gene; V was cut back by 2 bases and J by 3 bases. The CDR3 reads CASSLRTGFGNTIYF. Written as DNA, the CDR3 is TGTGCCAGCAGCTTACGGACAGGTTTTGGAAACACCATATATTTT.

The sample holds a few counts of this clonotype. The rearrangement uses TRBV4-2 and TRBJ1-1; no definite D call. V was cut by 0 bases and J by 6 bases, with 8 bases left in between. The CDR3 has 13 amino acids. Germline values: CDR1 LGHNA, CDR2 YNFKEQ. The CDR3 region is CASSQENGAEAFF. The CDR3 DNA reads TGTGCCAGCAGCCAAGAGAACGGGGCTGAAGCTTTCTTT.

In its sample, this clonotype was seen once. The chain is built from TRBV15 and TRBJ2-5; D perhaps matches TRBD1 (5 bases). Germline lookup yields CDR1 LNHNV and CDR2 YYDKDF (reference sequence). The CDR3 contains 15 residues. Trimming cost V 0 bases and J 5 bases, with 13 bases left between them. The CDR3 protein is CATSRDGRRAETQYF. CDR3 DNA: TGTGCCACCAGCAGAGATGGGCGCAGGGCGGAGACCCAGTACTTC.

The chain combines TRBV28 with TRBJ2-1, with 13 positions matching TRBD2. Germline CDR1 reads MDHEN; CDR2 reads SYDVKM. The CDR3 has 15 amino acids. Unmatched junction bases numbered 1, after V lost 6 bases and J lost 2 bases. The CDR3 DNA reads as TGTGCCAGCAGCACTAGCGGGAGGGCCTACAATGAGCAGTTCTTC. Translated: CASSTSGRAYNEQFF.

The chain links TRBV12-3 or TRBV12-4 to TRBJ1-6; D ambiguous. Trimming shortened V by 7 bases and J by 0 bases, and 13 bases separated the two germline ends. This CDR3 spans 16 amino acids. CDR3 in DNA: TGTGCCAGCACGTACTGGTTGAGCTCCTATAATTCACCCCTCCACTTT. Protein: CASTYWLSSYNSPLHF.

This clonotype showed up many times. The chain is built from TRBV5-1 and TRBJ2-7; D not certain. Per germline, CDR1 SGHRS and CDR2 YFSETQ. The CDR3 sequence is 14 residues long. V shed 0 bases and J shed 4 bases, with 11 bases lying between them. The CDR3 is CASSLAQNHYEQYF. CDR3 bases: TGCGCCAGCAGCTTGGCACAGAACCATTACGAGCAGTACTTC.

The chain employs TRBV7-6 and TRBJ2-5, with 7 bases fitting TRBD2. V dropped 1 base and J dropped 2; count of bases not matched to a gene: 7. The CDR3 sequence is 16 residues long. Germline V gives CDR1 SGHVS, CDR2 FNYEAQ. CDR3: CASSLGLWRGQETQYF. CDR3 bases: TGTGCCAGCAGCTTAGGCTTATGGCGGGGGCAAGAGACCCAGTACTTC.

This chain connects TRBV6-1 to TRBJ1-1; D is uncertain. CDR1 and CDR2 from the germline V gene are MNHNS and SASEGT. Trimming shortened V by 7 bases and J by 0 bases, and 15 bases separated the two germline ends. The CDR3 covers 15 residues. CDR3: CASMRKYTMNTEAFF. The CDR3 nucleotides are TGTGCCAGCATGAGGAAATATACCATGAACACTGAAGCTTTCTTT.

CDR3: CASRFGRAASNSPLHF. The CDR3 DNA sequence: TGTGCCAGCCGCTTTGGCCGGGCAGCCAGTAATTCACCCCTCCACTTT. This chain links TRBV6-1 with TRBJ1-6; D unresolved. This CDR3 is built from 16 residues. CDR1 and CDR2 (germline): MNHNS, SASEGT. With 8 bases removed from V and 6 bases from J, the gap between germline ends came to 20 bases.